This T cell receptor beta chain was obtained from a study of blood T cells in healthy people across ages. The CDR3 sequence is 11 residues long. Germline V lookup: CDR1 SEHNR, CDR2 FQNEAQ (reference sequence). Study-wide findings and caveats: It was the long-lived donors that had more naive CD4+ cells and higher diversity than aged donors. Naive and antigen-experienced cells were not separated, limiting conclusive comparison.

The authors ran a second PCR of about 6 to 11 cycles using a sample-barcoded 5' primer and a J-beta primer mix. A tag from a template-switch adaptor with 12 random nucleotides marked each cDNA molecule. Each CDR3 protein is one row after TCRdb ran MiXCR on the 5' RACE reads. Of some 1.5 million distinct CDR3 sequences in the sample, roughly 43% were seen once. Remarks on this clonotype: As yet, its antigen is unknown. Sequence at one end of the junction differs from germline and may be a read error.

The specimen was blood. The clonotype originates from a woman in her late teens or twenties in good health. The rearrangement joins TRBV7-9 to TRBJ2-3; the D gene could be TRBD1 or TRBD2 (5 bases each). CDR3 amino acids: CTSGRGDTQYF. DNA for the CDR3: TGTACCAGCGGTAGGGGAGACACGCAGTATTTT.